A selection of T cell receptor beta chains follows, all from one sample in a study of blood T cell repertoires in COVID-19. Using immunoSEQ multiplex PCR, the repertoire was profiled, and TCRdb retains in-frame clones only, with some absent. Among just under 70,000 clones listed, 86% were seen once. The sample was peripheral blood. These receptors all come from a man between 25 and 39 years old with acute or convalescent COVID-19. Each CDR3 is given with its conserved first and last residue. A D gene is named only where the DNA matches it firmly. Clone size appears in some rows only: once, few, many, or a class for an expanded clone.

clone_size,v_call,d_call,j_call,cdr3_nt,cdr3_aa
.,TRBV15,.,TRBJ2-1,TGTGCCACCAGCAGACAACGTTCGGGATTCAAGGACAATGAGCAGTTCTTC,CATSRQRSGFKDNEQFF
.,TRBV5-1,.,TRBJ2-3,TGCGCCAGCAGCCCCAGCGGAACTGGCACAGATACGCAGTATTTT,CASSPSGTGTDTQYF
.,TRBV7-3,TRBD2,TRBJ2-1,TGTGCCAGCAGCAGGACGGGGGGAACTGGGTACAATGAGCAGTTCTTC,CASSRTGGTGYNEQFF
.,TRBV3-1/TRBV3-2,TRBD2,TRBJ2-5,TGTGCCAGCAGCCAAGATTGGACTAGCGGGAGGGCCGGGACCCAGTACTTC,CASSQDWTSGRAGTQYF
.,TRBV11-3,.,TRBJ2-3,TGTGCCAGCAGTCAGTCAGGGGCAGATACGCAGTATTTT,CASSQSGADTQYF
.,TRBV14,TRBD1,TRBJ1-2,TGTGCCAGCAGCCCCGGAGGGGGCAACTATGGCTACACCTTC,CASSPGGGNYGYTF
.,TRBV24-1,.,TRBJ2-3,TGTGCCACCAGTGACCCCGGGACACTCATGGGAGATACGCAGTATTTT,CATSDPGTLMGDTQYF
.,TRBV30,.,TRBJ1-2,TGTGCCTGGACCACGAGGAGTACCAGCTATGGCTACACCTTC,CAWTTRSTSYGYTF
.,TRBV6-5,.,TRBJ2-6,TGTGCCAGCAGTTACAGTCCCACTATGGGGGCCAACGTCCTGACTTTC,CASSYSPTMGANVLTF
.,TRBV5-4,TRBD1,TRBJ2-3,TGTGCCAGCAGCTTGGTCGAGGGGGCGGTCACAGATACGCAGTATTTT,CASSLVEGAVTDTQYF
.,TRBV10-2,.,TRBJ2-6,TGCGCCAGCAGTGTAGGTCCCTACAGGGATTTAGCGGGGGCCAACGTCCTGACTTTC,CASSVGPYRDLAGANVLTF
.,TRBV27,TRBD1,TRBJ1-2,TGTGCCAGCAGCACCACAGGGGCTAACTATGGCTACACCTTC,CASSTTGANYGYTF
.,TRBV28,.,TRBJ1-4,TGTGCCAGCAGCTTACAGGCTGGACAGATAAATGAAAAACTGTTTTTT,CASSLQAGQINEKLFF
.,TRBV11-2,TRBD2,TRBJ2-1,TGTGCCAGCAGCCCCTACGGGGCTAGCGGGACCATACGGGAGCAGTTCTTC,CASSPYGASGTIREQFF
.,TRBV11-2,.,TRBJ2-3,TGTGCCAGCAGCTTAGGGCAGGGAGGATTCACAGATACGCAGTATTTT,CASSLGQGGFTDTQYF
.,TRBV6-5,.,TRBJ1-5,TGTGCCAGCAGCGGCAGGGATAGCAATCAGCCCCAGCATTTT,CASSGRDSNQPQHF
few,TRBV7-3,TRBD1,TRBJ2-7,TGTGCCAGCAGCGTCTCCGGGACAGGGGGCTACGAGCAGTACTTC,CASSVSGTGGYEQYF
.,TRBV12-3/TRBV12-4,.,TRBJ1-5,TGTGCCAGCCTCGGGAGGGTAGGTCAGCCCCAGCATTTT,CASLGRVGQPQHF
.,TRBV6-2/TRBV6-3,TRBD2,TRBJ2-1,TGTGCCAGCAGTTATAAAGCGGGATGGTTCAATGAGCAGTTCTTC,CASSYKAGWFNEQFF
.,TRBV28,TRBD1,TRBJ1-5,TGTGCCAGTGTATACAGGGGATCCTTAGGGCCCCAGCATTTT,CASVYRGSLGPQHF
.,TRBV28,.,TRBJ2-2,TGTGCCACCCTAAGGGGTAACACCGGGGAGCTGTTTTTT,CATLRGNTGELFF
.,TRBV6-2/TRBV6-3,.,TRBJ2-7,TGTGCCAGCAGTTACGGGTTCGGCGGGACCTACGAGCAGTACTTC,CASSYGFGGTYEQYF
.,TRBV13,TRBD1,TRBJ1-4,TGTGCCAGCAGCCAAGGACAGGGAGGGGAAAAACTGTTTTTT,CASSQGQGGEKLFF
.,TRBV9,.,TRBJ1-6,TGTGCCAGCAGCGCAGGGAACTCCTATAATTCACCCCTCCACTTT,CASSAGNSYNSPLHF
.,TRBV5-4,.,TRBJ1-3,TGTGCCAGCAGCAGACAGACGTCCTCTGGAAACACCATATATTTT,CASSRQTSSGNTIYF
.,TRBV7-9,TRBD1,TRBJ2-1,TGTGCCAGCCCCTCGTTATATACGGGACAGACCTACAATGAGCAGTTCTTC,CASPSLYTGQTYNEQFF
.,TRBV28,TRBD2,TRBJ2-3,TGTGCCAGCAGTTTAACGGGAGGAGGTACGCAGTATTTT,CASSLTGGGTQYF
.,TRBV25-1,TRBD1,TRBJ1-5,TGTGCCAGCAGAGACAGGGGAGAAAAGCAGCCCCAGCATTTT,CASRDRGEKQPQHF
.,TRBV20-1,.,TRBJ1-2,TGCAGTGCGTTGGAGCAGGGCTACACCTTC,CSALEQGYTF
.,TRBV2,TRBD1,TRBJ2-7,TGTGCCAGCGGAAGTCGACAGGGGGCGGTCGAGCAGTACTTC,CASGSRQGAVEQYF
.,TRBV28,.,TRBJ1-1,TGTGCCAGCAGTCCCATAGGAGGTGATTTTAACACTGAAGCTTTCTTT,CASSPIGGDFNTEAFF
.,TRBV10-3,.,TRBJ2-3,TGTGCCGCTGGGAGCGCAGATACGCAGTATTTT,CAAGSADTQYF
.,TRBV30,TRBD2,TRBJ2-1,TGTGCCTGGAGTCGCGGGAGGGCCGTCAATGAGCAGTTCTTC,CAWSRGRAVNEQFF
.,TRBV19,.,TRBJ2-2,TGTGCCAGTAGTCTGAGACTCGCGAACACCGGGGAGCTGTTTTTT,CASSLRLANTGELFF
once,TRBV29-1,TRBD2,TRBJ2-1,TGCAGCGTTCCTATAGCGGGATACAATGAGCAGTTCTTC,CSVPIAGYNEQFF
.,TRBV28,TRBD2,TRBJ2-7,TGTGCCAGCAGTTTAGGCGGGAGGGGCTACGAGCAGTACTTC,CASSLGGRGYEQYF
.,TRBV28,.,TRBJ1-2,TGTGCCAGCAGTTTAGGGGGCTCGAACTATGGCTACACCTTC,CASSLGGSNYGYTF
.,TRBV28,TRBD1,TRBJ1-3,TGTGCCAGCAGCCTCCCCGACAGGGGCTCTGGAAACACCATATATTTT,CASSLPDRGSGNTIYF
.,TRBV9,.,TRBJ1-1,TGTGCCAGCAGCGTAGGTCGGAACACTGAAGCTTTCTTT,CASSVGRNTEAFF
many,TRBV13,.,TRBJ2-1,TGTGCCAGCAGCTTCAACAGGGAGCACAATGAGCAGTTCTTC,CASSFNREHNEQFF
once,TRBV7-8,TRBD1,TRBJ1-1,TGTGCCAGCAGCACCCGGGCAGGGGGCTACGGCACTGAAGCTTTCTTT,CASSTRAGGYGTEAFF
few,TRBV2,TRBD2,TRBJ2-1,TGTGCCAGCAGCGGTCGACTAGCACCATACAATGAGCAGTTCTTC,CASSGRLAPYNEQFF
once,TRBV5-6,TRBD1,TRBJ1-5,TGTGCCAGCAGCTTGGGACAGGGGATCAACAATCAGCCCCAGCATTTT,CASSLGQGINNQPQHF
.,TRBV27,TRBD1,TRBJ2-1,TGTGCCAGCAGTCCCACAGGGGGGTCCTACAATGAGCAGTTCTTC,CASSPTGGSYNEQFF
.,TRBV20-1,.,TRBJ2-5,TGCAGTGCTGAGCCAGGGGAGACCCAGTACTTC,CSAEPGETQYF
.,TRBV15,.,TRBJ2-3,TGTGCCACCAGCAGAGATATCGGGGGGCAGGCAGATACGCAGTATTTT,CATSRDIGGQADTQYF
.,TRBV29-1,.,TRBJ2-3,TGCAGCGTGTTAGCGGCTAGCACAGATACGCAGTATTTT,CSVLAASTDTQYF
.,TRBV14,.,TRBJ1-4,TGTGCCAGCAGCCAAAGCTCTGGGGGCGAAAAACTGTTTTTT,CASSQSSGGEKLFF
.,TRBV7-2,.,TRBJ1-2,TGTGCCAGCAGCACCAGACAGGACTTCAATGGCTACACCTTC,CASSTRQDFNGYTF
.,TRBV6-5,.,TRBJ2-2,TGTGCCAGCAAGACTGTCGGGGAGCTGTTTTTT,CASKTVGELFF
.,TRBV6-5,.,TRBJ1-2,TGTGCCAGCATATTGGTAGGAGGGGCCAGAGGCTACACCTTC,CASILVGGARGYTF
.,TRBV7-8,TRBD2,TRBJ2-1,TGTGCCAGCAGCTTAGGGGGAGCGGGAACCTACAATGAGCAGTTCTTC,CASSLGGAGTYNEQFF
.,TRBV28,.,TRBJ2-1,TGTGCCAGCAGCCCTGGGGGGTTCAATGAGCAGTTCTTC,CASSPGGFNEQFF